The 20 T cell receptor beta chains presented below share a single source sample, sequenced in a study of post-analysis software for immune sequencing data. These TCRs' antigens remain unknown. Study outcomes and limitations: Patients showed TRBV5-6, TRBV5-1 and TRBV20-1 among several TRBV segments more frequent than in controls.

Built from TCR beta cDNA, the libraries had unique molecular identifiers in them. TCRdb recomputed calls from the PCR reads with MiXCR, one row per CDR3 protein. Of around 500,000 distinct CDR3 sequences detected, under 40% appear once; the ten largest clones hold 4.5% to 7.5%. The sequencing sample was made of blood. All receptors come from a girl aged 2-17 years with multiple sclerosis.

As DNA, the CDR3 is TGTGCCAGCAGCGTAGGCTCCAGCGGGGGGGCCCGGGAGACCCAGTTCTTC. It encodes CASSVGSSGGARETQFF. The chain links TRBV9 to TRBJ2-1, with TRBD2 identical over 10 bases. This CDR3 region has 17 residues. The junction had 16 bases not matched to a gene; V was cut back by 0 bases and J by 13 bases. Germline V gene data show CDR1 as SGDLS and CDR2 as YYNGEE.

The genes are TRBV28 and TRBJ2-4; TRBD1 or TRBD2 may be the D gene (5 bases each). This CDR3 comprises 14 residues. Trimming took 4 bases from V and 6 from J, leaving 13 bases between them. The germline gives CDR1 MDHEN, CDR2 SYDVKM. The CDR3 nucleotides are TGTGCCAGCAGTTGGGGACCGTGGAGAAACATTCAGTACTTC. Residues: CASSWGPWRNIQYF.

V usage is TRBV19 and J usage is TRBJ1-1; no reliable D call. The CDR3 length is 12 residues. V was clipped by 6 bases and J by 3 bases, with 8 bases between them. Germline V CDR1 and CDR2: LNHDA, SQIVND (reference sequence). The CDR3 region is CASRVGDTEAFF. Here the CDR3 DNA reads TGTGCCAGTAGGGTTGGCGACACTGAAGCTTTCTTT.

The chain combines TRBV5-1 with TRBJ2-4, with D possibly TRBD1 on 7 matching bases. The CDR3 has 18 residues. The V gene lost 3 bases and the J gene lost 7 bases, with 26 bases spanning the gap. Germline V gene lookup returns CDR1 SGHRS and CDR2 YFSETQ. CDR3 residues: CASSSPSRGTAGGNIQYF. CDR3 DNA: TGCGCCAGCAGCTCGCCTAGCAGAGGGACAGCTGGGGGGAACATTCAGTACTTC.

The CDR3: CATSRDPQGSHQPQHF. DNA of the CDR3: TGTGCCACCAGCAGAGACCCCCAGGGCAGCCATCAGCCCCAGCATTTT. This chain uses TRBV15 with TRBJ1-5, with D tentatively TRBD1 (5 bases). Per the germline V gene, CDR1 is LNHNV and CDR2 is YYDKDF (reference sequence). This CDR3 has 16 residues. V gave up 0 bases and J gave up 5 bases, with 14 bases separating them.

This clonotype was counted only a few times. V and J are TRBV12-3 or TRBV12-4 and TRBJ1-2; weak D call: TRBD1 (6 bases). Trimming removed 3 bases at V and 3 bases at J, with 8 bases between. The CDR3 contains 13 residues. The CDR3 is CASSLGAHYGYTF. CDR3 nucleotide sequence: TGTGCCAGCAGTTTGGGGGCCCACTATGGCTACACCTTC.

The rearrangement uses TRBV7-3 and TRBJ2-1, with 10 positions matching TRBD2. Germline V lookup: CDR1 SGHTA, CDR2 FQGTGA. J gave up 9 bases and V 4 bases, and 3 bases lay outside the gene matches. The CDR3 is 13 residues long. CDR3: CASSSSGGGEQFF. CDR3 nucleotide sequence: TGTGCCAGCAGCTCTAGCGGGGGAGGTGAGCAGTTCTTC. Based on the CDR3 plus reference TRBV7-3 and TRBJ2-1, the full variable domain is GAGVSQTPSNKVTEKGKYVELRCDPISGHTALYWYRQSLGQGPEFLIYFQGTGAADDSGLPNDRFFAVRPEGSVSTLKIQRTERGDSAVYLCASSSSGGGEQFFGPGTRLTVL.

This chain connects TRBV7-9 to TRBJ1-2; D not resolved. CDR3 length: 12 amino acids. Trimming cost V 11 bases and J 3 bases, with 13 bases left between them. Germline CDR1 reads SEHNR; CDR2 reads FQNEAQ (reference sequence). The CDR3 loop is CACQAADYGYTF. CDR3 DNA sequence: TGTGCCTGCCAGGCGGCGGACTATGGCTACACCTTC.

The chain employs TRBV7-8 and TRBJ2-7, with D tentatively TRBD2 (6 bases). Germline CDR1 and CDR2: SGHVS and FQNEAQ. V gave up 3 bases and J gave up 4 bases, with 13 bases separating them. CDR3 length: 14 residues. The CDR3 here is CASSFGGTSYEQYF. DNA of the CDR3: TGTGCCAGCAGCTTTGGCGGGACTTCGTACGAGCAGTACTTC.

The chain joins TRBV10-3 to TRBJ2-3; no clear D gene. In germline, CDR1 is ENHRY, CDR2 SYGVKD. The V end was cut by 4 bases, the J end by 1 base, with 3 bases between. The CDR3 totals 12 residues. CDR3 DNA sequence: TGTGCCATCAGTGGCCGCACAGATACGCAGTATTTT. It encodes CAISGRTDTQYF.

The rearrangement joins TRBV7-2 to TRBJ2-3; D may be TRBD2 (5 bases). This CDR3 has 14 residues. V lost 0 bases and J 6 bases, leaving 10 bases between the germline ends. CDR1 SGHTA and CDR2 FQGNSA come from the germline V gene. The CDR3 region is CASSLAFQRDTQYF. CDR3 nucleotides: TGTGCCAGCAGCTTAGCTTTCCAGCGGGATACGCAGTATTTT.

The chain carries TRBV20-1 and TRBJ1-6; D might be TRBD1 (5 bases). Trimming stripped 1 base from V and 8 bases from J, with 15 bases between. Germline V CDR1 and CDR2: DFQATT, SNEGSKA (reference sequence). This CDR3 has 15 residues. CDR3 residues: CSARGQQGSDSPLHF. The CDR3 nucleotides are TGCAGTGCTAGAGGTCAGCAGGGTTCGGATTCACCCCTCCACTTT.

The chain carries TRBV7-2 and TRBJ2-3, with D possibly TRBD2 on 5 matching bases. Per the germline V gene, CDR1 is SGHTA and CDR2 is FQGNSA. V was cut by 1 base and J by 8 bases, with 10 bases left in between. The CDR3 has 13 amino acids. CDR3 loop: CASSLGASTTQYF. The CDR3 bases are TGTGCCAGCAGCTTAGGGGCTAGCACTACGCAGTATTTT.

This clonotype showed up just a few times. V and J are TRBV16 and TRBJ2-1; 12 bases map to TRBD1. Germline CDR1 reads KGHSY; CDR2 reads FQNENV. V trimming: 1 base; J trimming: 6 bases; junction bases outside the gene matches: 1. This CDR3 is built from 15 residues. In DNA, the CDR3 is TGTGCCAGCAGCCAATGGGACAGGGGGCTCAATGAGCAGTTCTTC. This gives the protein CASSQWDRGLNEQFF.

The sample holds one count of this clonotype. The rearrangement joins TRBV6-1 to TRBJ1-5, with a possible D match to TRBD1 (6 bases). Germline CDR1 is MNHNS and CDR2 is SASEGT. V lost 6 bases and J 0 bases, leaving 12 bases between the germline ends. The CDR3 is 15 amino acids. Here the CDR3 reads CASRNTGTSNQPQHF. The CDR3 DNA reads TGTGCCAGCAGGAACACAGGGACTAGCAATCAGCCCCAGCATTTT.

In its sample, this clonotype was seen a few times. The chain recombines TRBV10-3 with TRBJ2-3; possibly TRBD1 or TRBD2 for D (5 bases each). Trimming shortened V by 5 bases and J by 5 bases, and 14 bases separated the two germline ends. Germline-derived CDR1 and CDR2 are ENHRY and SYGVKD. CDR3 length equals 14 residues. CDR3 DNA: TGTGCCATCAGTCCGGGGCGTGCCGGAGATACGCAGTATTTT. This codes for CAISPGRAGDTQYF.

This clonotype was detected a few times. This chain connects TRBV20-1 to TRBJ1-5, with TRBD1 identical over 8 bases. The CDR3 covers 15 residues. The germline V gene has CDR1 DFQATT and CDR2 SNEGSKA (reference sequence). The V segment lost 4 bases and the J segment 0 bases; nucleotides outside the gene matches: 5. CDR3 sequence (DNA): TGCAGTGCTACCCCCAGGGGGCCTAGCAATCAGCCCCAGCATTTT. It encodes CSATPRGPSNQPQHF.

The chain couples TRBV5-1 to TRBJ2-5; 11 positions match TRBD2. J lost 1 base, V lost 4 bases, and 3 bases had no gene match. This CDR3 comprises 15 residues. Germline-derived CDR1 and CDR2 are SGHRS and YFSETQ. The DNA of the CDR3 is TGCGCCAGCAGCGGAGGGACTAGCGGCCAAGAGACCCAGTACTTC. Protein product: CASSGGTSGQETQYF.

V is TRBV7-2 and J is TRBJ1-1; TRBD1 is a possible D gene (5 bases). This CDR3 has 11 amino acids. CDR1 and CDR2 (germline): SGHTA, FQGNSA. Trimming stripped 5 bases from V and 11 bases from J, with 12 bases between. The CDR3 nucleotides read TGTGCCAGCAGCCCCGGGACCGCCGCTTTCTTT. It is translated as CASSPGTAAFF.

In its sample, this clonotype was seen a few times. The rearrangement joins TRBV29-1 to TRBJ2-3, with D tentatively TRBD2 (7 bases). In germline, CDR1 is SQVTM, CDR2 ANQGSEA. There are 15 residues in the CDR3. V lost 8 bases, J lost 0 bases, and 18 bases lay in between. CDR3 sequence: CSLPKGGASTDTQYF. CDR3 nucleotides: TGCAGCTTGCCGAAGGGGGGGGCCAGCACAGATACGCAGTATTTT.